Shown below are 2 T cell receptor beta chains from a single sample sequenced in a study of blood T cell repertoires in COVID-19. Sequenced by immunoSEQ multiplex PCR; TCRdb stores in-frame clones only, minus some. The data contain under 250,000 clones, approximately 90% of them singletons. Material: peripheral blood. The receptors derive from a man in his sixties with COVID-19, enrolled during active disease.

This rearrangement joins TRBV7-3 to TRBJ2-5; perhaps TRBD2 as D (5 bases). CDR3 length equals 14 residues. Germline CDR1 SGHTA, CDR2 FQGTGA. With 2 bases removed from V and 5 bases from J, the gap between germline ends came to 12 bases. The CDR3 sequence: CASSLVSEGETQYF. The CDR3 DNA reads TGTGCCAGCAGCTTAGTTAGCGAGGGCGAGACCCAGTACTTC.

This clone was seen just once. V usage is TRBV6-5 and J usage is TRBJ1-1, with TRBD1 matching over 7 bases. From germline, CDR1 is MNHEY and CDR2 SVGAGI. CDR3 size: 14 residues. The V gene end was trimmed by 2 bases and the J gene end by 6 bases; junction bases not matched to a gene: 6. This CDR3 reads CASSYLQGRSEAFF. CDR3 nucleotide sequence: TGTGCCAGCAGTTACCTACAGGGGAGGTCTGAAGCTTTCTTT.